These 32 T cell receptor beta chains were sequenced from one sample in a study of T cells in Graves' hyperthyroidism and ophthalmopathy. TCR beta CDR3 regions were amplified from RNA. HTBI primers were used for first-round RT-PCR of the TCR CDR3. TCRdb redid the calling of the multiplex PCR reads with MiXCR, one entry per CDR3 protein. The repertoire holds 400,000 to 600,000 distinct CDR3 sequences, with 16% as singletons. The sample consisted of blood. These receptors all come from a woman aged 25 to 39 with Graves' ophthalmopathy.

This chain connects TRBV6-1 to TRBJ1-2; the D gene is possibly TRBD1 (6 bases). Germline V lookup: CDR1 MNHNS, CDR2 SASEGT. The V end was cut by 8 bases, the J end by 2 bases, with 9 bases between. The length of the CDR3 is 12 residues. The CDR3: CASWQGNYGYTF. The DNA of the CDR3 is TGTGCCAGCTGGCAGGGGAACTATGGCTACACCTTC.

There are a few counts of this clonotype. V is TRBV4-2 and J is TRBJ1-1, with D maybe TRBD1 (6 bases). The length of the CDR3 is 17 residues. In germline, CDR1 is LGHNA, CDR2 YNFKEQ. Trimming removed 3 bases at V and 4 bases at J, with 21 bases between. The CDR3 loop reads CASSQQEIGGGGTEAFF. As DNA, the CDR3 is TGTGCCAGCAGCCAGCAAGAGATTGGTGGGGGCGGCACTGAAGCTTTCTTT.

This clonotype was seen many times. The J gene is TRBJ2-1, the V gene TRBV30, with 11 bases aligning to TRBD2. CDR1 is GTSNPN, CDR2 SVGIG, per germline (reference sequence). V lost 2 bases to trimming and J lost 0 bases; unmatched junction nucleotides: 9. This CDR3 spans 18 amino acids. The CDR3 protein is CAWSSLVAGGISYNEQFF. The CDR3 nucleotides read TGTGCCTGGAGTTCCCTGGTAGCGGGAGGGATCTCCTACAATGAGCAGTTCTTC.

This clonotype was detected ten times or more. The chain joins TRBV15 to TRBJ2-7; the D gene is possibly TRBD1 (5 bases). This CDR3 spans 15 amino acids. CDR1 is LNHNV and CDR2 is YYDKDF in the germline V gene (reference sequence). V was trimmed by 1 base and J by 6 bases, leaving 16 bases between them. The CDR3 nucleotides read TGTGCCACCAGCAGAGGACACAGGCTCTCCGGCGAGCAGTACTTC. It encodes CATSRGHRLSGEQYF.

The CDR3 reads CASSSGPARGLGYEQYF. CDR3 nucleotide sequence: TGCGCCAGCAGCTCGGGACCGGCAAGGGGCCTGGGCTACGAGCAGTACTTC. The rearrangement uses TRBV4-1 and TRBJ2-7; tentatively, D is TRBD1 or TRBD2 (5 bases each). Germline V gives CDR1 MGHRA, CDR2 YSYEKL. The CDR3 loop spans 17 amino acids. V lost 5 bases and J 3 bases, leaving 23 bases between the germline ends.

In its sample, this clonotype was seen many times. The chain is built from TRBV2 and TRBJ2-3; 13 positions agree with TRBD2. V lost 11 bases and J lost 4; bases outside the gene matches: 9. This CDR3 is 15 amino acids long. Germline lookup yields CDR1 SNHLY and CDR2 FYNNEI. CDR3 loop: CASTRTSGSADTQYF. The CDR3 DNA reads as TGTGCCTCTACCCGGACTAGCGGGAGCGCAGATACGCAGTATTTT.

This chain links TRBV7-3 with TRBJ2-4, with D uncertain. This CDR3 comprises 13 residues. Trimming stripped 2 bases from V and 7 bases from J, with 9 bases between. Per germline, CDR1 SGHTA and CDR2 FQGTGA. The CDR3 DNA follows: TGTGCCAGCAGCTTAGGAACTGGTAACATTCAGTACTTC. It encodes CASSLGTGNIQYF.

CDR3 nucleotides: TGTGCCGGCCCGAGTATCTCGACGGAGACCCAGTACTTC. Translation: CAGPSISTETQYF. The chain recombines TRBV19 with TRBJ2-5; D is ambiguous. Germline CDR1 and CDR2: LNHDA and SQIVND (reference sequence). V gave up 11 bases and J gave up 5 bases, with 18 bases separating them. CDR3 size: 13 residues.

Points on this clonotype: Given a much more abundant clone one base away, this may be a read error. The chain employs TRBV20-1 and TRBJ1-6, with 8 bases lining up with TRBD1. Trimming removed 1 base from V and 4 bases from J; junction bases left unmatched: 6. The CDR3 length is 16 residues. Germline CDR1 is DFQATT and CDR2 is SNEGSKA (reference sequence). The CDR3 loop reads CSARGQGQGYNSPLHF. The CDR3 bases are TGCAGTGCTAGAGGACAGGGGCAAGGATATAATTCACCCCTCCACTTT.

This clonotype was observed at least ten times. The rearrangement uses TRBV28 and TRBJ1-1; D not resolved. Trimming shortened V by 2 bases and J by 1 base, and 8 bases separated the two germline ends. The length of the CDR3 is 14 residues. CDR1 and CDR2 from the germline V gene are MDHEN and SYDVKM. The CDR3 nucleotides read TGTGCCAGCAGTTTACCCTCGGCGAACACTGAAGCTTTCTTT. Translation: CASSLPSANTEAFF.

The V gene is TRBV10-3, the J gene TRBJ2-7; 9 bases fit TRBD2. The junction had 10 bases not matched to a gene; V was cut back by 0 bases and J by 4 bases. Looked up from germline, CDR1 is ENHRY and CDR2 is SYGVKD. The CDR3 spans 17 residues. DNA for the CDR3: TGTGCCATCAGTGAGTCGACCCTGGGACTAGCAGATTACGAGCAGTACTTC. It yields the protein CAISESTLGLADYEQYF.

This clonotype appeared a few times. V gene TRBV28 combines with J gene TRBJ2-4; D remains ambiguous. Trimming cost V 5 bases and J 3 bases, with 8 bases left between them. The germline V gene encodes CDR1 MDHEN and CDR2 SYDVKM. This CDR3 spans 13 amino acids. CDR3 sequence: CASSRLSKNIQYF. CDR3 coding DNA: TGTGCCAGCAGTCGACTGAGCAAAAACATTCAGTACTTC.

V and J are TRBV28 and TRBJ2-5; D not certain. Germline CDR1 and CDR2: MDHEN and SYDVKM. CDR3 length: 14 amino acids. V was cut by 6 bases and J by 5 bases, with 16 bases left in between. Here the CDR3 reads CASSPGPARETQYF. In nucleotides, the CDR3 is TGTGCCAGCAGCCCCGGGCCCGCCAGGGAGACCCAGTACTTC.

The table lists this clonotype with many counts. The V gene is TRBV27, the J gene TRBJ2-7; 11 bases align to TRBD2. Trimming removed 5 bases from V and 7 bases from J; junction bases left unmatched: 7. CDR3 size: 14 residues. In germline, CDR1 is MNHEY, CDR2 SMNVEV (reference sequence). The CDR3 DNA follows: TGTGCCAGCAGTCACGTGACTAGCGGGAAGGAGCAGTACTTC. Translating gives CASSHVTSGKEQYF.

The chain employs TRBV4-1 and TRBJ2-1; 15 bases are a match to TRBD2. Unmatched junction bases numbered 6, after V lost 11 bases and J lost 10 bases. The V gene's germline CDR1 is MGHRA and CDR2 YSYEKL. CDR3 length equals 13 residues. For the CDR3, the DNA is TGCGCCGCGTCCGGGACTAGCGGGAGGGAGCAGTTCTTC. Its protein is CAASGTSGREQFF.

The sample holds a few counts of this clonotype. The chain carries TRBV5-5 and TRBJ1-1, with D perhaps TRBD1 (5 bases). CDR3 length: 15 amino acids. V was shortened by 1 base and J by 1 base, with 11 bases between the two germline ends. The germline CDR1 and CDR2 sequences are SGHKS and YYEKEE (reference sequence). CDR3 nucleotide sequence: TGTGCCAGCAGCTTGCTCCAGGACACGAACACTGAAGCTTTCTTT. Amino acid sequence: CASSLLQDTNTEAFF.

V is TRBV20-1 and J is TRBJ1-1, with 7 bases fitting TRBD1. V shed 6 bases and J 5 bases; nucleotides not matched to a gene: 12. Germline V lookup: CDR1 DFQATT, CDR2 SNEGSKA (reference sequence). The CDR3 spans 14 residues. The CDR3 loop reads CSAWRQGGGTEAFF. CDR3 sequence (DNA): TGCAGTGCGTGGCGGCAGGGGGGTGGGACTGAAGCTTTCTTT.

This clonotype was recorded many times. V gene TRBV12-3 or TRBV12-4 combines with J gene TRBJ1-2; unclear D gene. CDR3 length: 12 residues. The ends were cut back, 7 bases at V and 4 bases at J, with 10 bases in the middle. CDR3 in DNA: TGTGCCAGCACTGCGTCAGTCTATGGCTACACCTTC. Encoded protein: CASTASVYGYTF.

This clonotype was seen repeatedly, ten times or more. The CDR3 sequence: CASSQGGQHYGYTF. The CDR3 DNA sequence: TGTGCCAGCAGCCAAGGGGGTCAGCACTATGGCTACACCTTC. This chain connects TRBV3-1 to TRBJ1-2; D call uncertain. The germline V gene encodes CDR1 LGHDT and CDR2 YNNKEL (reference sequence). This CDR3 is built from 14 residues. With 1 base removed from V and 3 bases from J, the gap between germline ends came to 9 bases.

The V gene is TRBV28, the J gene TRBJ1-5; D may be TRBD1 (5 bases). The germline V gene encodes CDR1 MDHEN and CDR2 SYDVKM. V lost 1 base and J 6 bases, leaving 10 bases between the germline ends. This CDR3 is built from 14 residues. CDR3 coding DNA: TGTGCCAGCAGTTTATCCCAGGGCGCTCAGCCCCAGCATTTT. Amino acid sequence: CASSLSQGAQPQHF.

There are many counts of this clonotype. The chain carries TRBV14 and TRBJ2-3; the D gene is possibly TRBD2 (6 bases). Germline CDR1 is SGHDN and CDR2 is FVKESK. With 1 base removed from V and 7 bases from J, the gap between germline ends came to 12 bases. The CDR3 is made up of 14 amino acids. The CDR3 DNA follows: TGTGCCAGCAGCCAAGGAGGAGGGGTGAATACGCAGTATTTT. This gives the protein CASSQGGGVNTQYF.

This clonotype was detected ten times or more. V usage is TRBV2 and J usage is TRBJ1-5; the match to TRBD1 covers 10 bases. This CDR3 region has 14 residues. Germline V gene data show CDR1 as SNHLY and CDR2 as FYNNEI. With 5 bases clipped from V and 4 bases from J, the junction kept 2 bases outside the gene matches. CDR3 nucleotides: TGTGCCAGCAGTACGGACAGGGGGAATCAGCCCCAGCATTTT. It is translated as CASSTDRGNQPQHF.

This chain joins TRBV4-3 and TRBJ2-1; 8 bases are shared with TRBD1. Looked up from germline, CDR1 is LGHNA and CDR2 is YSLEER. V shed 3 bases and J 10 bases; nucleotides not matched to a gene: 14. The CDR3 length is 16 residues. The CDR3 region is CASSQTRDRYLVEQFF. The CDR3 nucleotides are TGCGCCAGCAGCCAGACGCGGGACAGGTATCTAGTCGAGCAGTTCTTC.

The gene calls are TRBV7-9 and TRBJ1-5; D remains unclear. Germline V lookup: CDR1 SEHNR, CDR2 FQNEAQ (reference sequence). The CDR3 is 12 amino acids. V lost 4 bases to trimming and J lost 6 bases, with 7 bases between them. The CDR3 nucleotides are TGTGCCAGCAGCTGGATGGGTCAGCCCCAGCATTTT. It specifies CASSWMGQPQHF.

This clonotype showed up many times. The rearrangement links TRBV7-9 to TRBJ1-1; no definite D call. The germline V and J ends were trimmed by 1 base and 5 bases, with 14 bases remaining between them. This CDR3 has 15 amino acids. Looked up from germline, CDR1 is SEHNR and CDR2 is FQNEAQ (reference sequence). The CDR3 DNA reads as TGTGCCAGCAGCTTAGATAGGGCTTGGGGTACTGAAGCTTTCTTT. Protein product: CASSLDRAWGTEAFF.

The genes are TRBV18 and TRBJ2-7, with D tentatively TRBD2 (5 bases). The length of the CDR3 is 15 residues. V was cut by 4 bases and J by 4 bases, with 17 bases left in between. Germline V gene sequence: CDR1 KGHSH, CDR2 LQKENI. As DNA, the CDR3 is TGTGCCAGCTCACACCCGGGGAAGAGCCGATACGAGCAGTACTTC. Protein sequence: CASSHPGKSRYEQYF.

This clonotype was seen at least ten times. The J gene is TRBJ2-3, the V gene TRBV3-1; TRBD2 agrees at 7 bases. CDR3 length: 15 residues. CDR1 is LGHDT, CDR2 YNNKEL, per germline (reference sequence). The V and J ends lost 4 bases and 7 bases, in that order; junction bases with no gene match: 11. CDR3: CASSPFGGRLNTQYF. The CDR3 DNA follows: TGTGCCAGCAGCCCATTTGGCGGGAGACTGAATACGCAGTATTTT.

The CDR3: CASSEVGDEQYF. The DNA of the CDR3 is TGTGCCAGCAGTGAAGTGGGGGATGAGCAGTACTTC. The rearrangement uses TRBV2 and TRBJ2-7, with D perhaps matching TRBD1 or TRBD2 (5 bases each). Trimming removed 1 base from V and 7 bases from J, with 8 bases in between. This CDR3 is built from 12 residues. CDR1 is SNHLY and CDR2 is FYNNEI in the germline V gene.

This clonotype was seen at least ten times. This sequence joins TRBV18 and TRBJ2-1; no definite D call. The CDR3 has 15 residues. V shed 1 base and J shed 1 base, with 8 bases lying between them. Germline lookup yields CDR1 KGHSH and CDR2 LQKENI. The CDR3 sequence is CASSPLSPSYNEQFF. The CDR3 DNA reads as TGTGCCAGCTCACCACTATCACCATCCTACAATGAGCAGTTCTTC. Drawing the rest from reference TRBV18 and TRBJ2-1, the complete variable domain is NAGVMQNPRHLVRRRGQEARLRCSPMKGHSHVYWYRQLPEEGLKFMVYLQKENIIDESGMPKERFSAEFPKEGPSILRIQQVVRGDSAAYFCASSPLSPSYNEQFFGPGTRLTVL.

This clonotype was seen many times. The J gene is TRBJ2-1, the V gene TRBV7-6; D call uncertain. Trimming cost V 5 bases and J 3 bases, with 8 bases left between them. The CDR3 covers 13 residues. The germline gives CDR1 SGHVS, CDR2 FNYEAQ. The CDR3 coding sequence is TGTGCCAGCAGCCGGAACAGCTACAATGAGCAGTTCTTC. Translation gives CASSRNSYNEQFF.

This sequence joins TRBV6-2 or TRBV6-3 and TRBJ1-2; D remains ambiguous. The germline CDR1 and CDR2 sequences are MNHEY and SVGEGT. This CDR3 comprises 13 residues. Trimming removed 6 bases from V and 5 bases from J, with 13 bases in between. CDR3 loop: CASRHSTEYGYTF. CDR3 DNA: TGTGCCAGCAGACACTCAACAGAGTATGGCTACACCTTC.

The chain links TRBV28 to TRBJ2-4; 10 bases fit TRBD2. The germline V gene encodes CDR1 MDHEN and CDR2 SYDVKM. This CDR3 is 15 amino acids long. Unmatched junction bases numbered 8, after V lost 8 bases and J lost 4 bases. The DNA for the CDR3 is TGTGCCAGCGGGCTAGCGGGAGTGACGAAAAACATTCAGTACTTC. Amino acid sequence: CASGLAGVTKNIQYF.